These 8 T cell receptor beta chains were sequenced from one sample in a study of blood T cells in healthy people across ages. Together with a sample-barcoded 5' primer, a J-beta primer mix was included in a second PCR lasting about 6 to 12 cycles. TCRdb reprocessed the 5' RACE reads with MiXCR, giving one entry per CDR3 protein. The sample carries under 1 million distinct CDR3 sequences, 44% recorded once. Sequenced: blood. Every receptor here comes from a man aged 55 to 70 in good health.

The chain employs TRBV20-1 and TRBJ2-7; 9 bases are shared with TRBD1. The CDR3 spans 15 residues. CDR1 is DFQATT and CDR2 is SNEGSKA in the germline V gene (reference sequence). With V trimmed by 3 bases and J by 0 bases, 6 bases remained unmatched. In DNA form, the CDR3 reads TGCAGTGCTAGTCCCGGGACAGGGATCTCCTACGAGCAGTACTTC. Its translation is CSASPGTGISYEQYF.

This clonotype was seen more than once but under ten times. The chain combines TRBV20-1 with TRBJ1-1; 8 positions agree with TRBD1. Germline CDR1 DFQATT, CDR2 SNEGSKA (reference sequence). This CDR3 spans 12 amino acids. V was pared by 6 bases and J by 2 bases, with 2 bases of the junction left unmatched. The CDR3 sequence is CSAGTGNTEAFF. CDR3 DNA: TGCAGTGCCGGGACAGGAAACACTGAAGCTTTCTTT.

The rearrangement uses TRBV5-5 and TRBJ2-5; D is perhaps TRBD2 (6 bases). The CDR3 extends over 13 amino acids. Germline lookup yields CDR1 SGHKS and CDR2 YYEKEE (reference sequence). V lost 1 base to trimming and J lost 11 bases, with 15 bases between them. CDR3 DNA: TGTGCCAGCAGCTTGCCCGGGGGAGGTGAGCAGTACTTC. As protein: CASSLPGGGEQYF.

This rearrangement joins TRBV7-9 to TRBJ1-1; TRBD1 is a possible D gene (6 bases). Between the trimmed V and J ends, which lost 5 bases and 12 bases, there was a span of 19 bases. From germline, CDR1 is SEHNR and CDR2 FQNEAQ (reference sequence). The CDR3 sequence is 13 residues long. DNA of the CDR3: TGTGCCAGCAGCCGACCGACAGGCCGAAAAACTTTCTTT. Its translation is CASSRPTGRKTFF.

The V gene is TRBV6-2 or TRBV6-3, the J gene TRBJ2-6, with D possibly being TRBD1 (5 bases). The V gene's germline CDR1 is MNHEY and CDR2 SVGEGT. The V and J ends lost 6 bases and 2 bases respectively, with 11 bases between them. This CDR3 has 15 residues. The CDR3 spells CASRDTNPGANVLTF. In DNA, the CDR3 is TGTGCCAGCAGGGACACCAACCCTGGGGCCAACGTCCTGACTTTC.

Concerning this clonotype itself: Germline is not matched at one junction end, which may reflect a read error. The chain has TRBV27 and TRBJ2-7; D gene unclear. The CDR3 has 14 amino acids. Germline V CDR1 and CDR2: MNHEY, SMNVEV (reference sequence). The CDR3 DNA is TGTGCCAGCAGTTTACAGGCAGAGAACTACAAGCAGTACTTC. It translates to CASSLQAENYKQYF.

This clonotype has more than one count but fewer than ten. The rearrangement uses TRBV7-9 and TRBJ1-2; 11 nucleotides match TRBD1. Germline CDR1 SEHNR, CDR2 FQNEAQ (reference sequence). The CDR3 runs to 15 residues. With V trimmed by 5 bases and J by 5 bases, 7 bases remained unmatched. The CDR3: CASSNRDRGTYGYTF. CDR3 in DNA: TGTGCCAGCAGCAACCGGGACAGGGGGACTTATGGCTACACCTTC.

The rearrangement joins TRBV6-6 to TRBJ2-7; TRBD2 matches at 11 bases. Trimming took 5 bases from V and 9 from J; bases not matched to a gene: 9. Germline loops: CDR1 MNHNY, CDR2 SVGAGI (reference sequence). This CDR3 is 14 amino acids long. The CDR3 sequence is CASSRLAGLDGQYF. CDR3 sequence (DNA): TGTGCCAGCAGTCGACTAGCGGGATTGGATGGGCAGTACTTC.